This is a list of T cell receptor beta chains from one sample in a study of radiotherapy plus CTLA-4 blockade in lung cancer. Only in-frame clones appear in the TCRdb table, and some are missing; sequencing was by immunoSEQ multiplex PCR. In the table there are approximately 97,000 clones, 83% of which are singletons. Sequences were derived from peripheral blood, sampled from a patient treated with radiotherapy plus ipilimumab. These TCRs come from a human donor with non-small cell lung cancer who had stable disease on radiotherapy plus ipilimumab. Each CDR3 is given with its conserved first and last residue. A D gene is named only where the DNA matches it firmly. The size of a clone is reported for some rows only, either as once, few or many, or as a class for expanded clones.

CDR3 protein: CASSVRLGRSDEQFF
CDR3 DNA: TGTGCCAGCAGCGTAAGGCTAGGGAGGAGCGATGAGCAGTTCTTC
J gene: TRBJ2-1
clone size: few
V gene: TRBV9
D gene: NA

CDR3 protein: CASSLGAEKLFF
CDR3 DNA: TGTGCCAGCAGCTTAGGGGCTGAAAAACTGTTTTTT
J gene: TRBJ1-4
clone size: NA
V gene: TRBV7-6
D gene: NA

CDR3 protein: CASSLDQVRSYEQYF
CDR3 DNA: TGTGCCAGCAGCTTAGATCAAGTCAGATCCTACGAGCAGTACTTC
J gene: TRBJ2-7
clone size: NA
V gene: TRBV11-2
D gene: NA

CDR3 protein: CASSLAGTGYSGNTIYF
CDR3 DNA: TGCGCCAGCAGCTTGGCGGGGACAGGCTATTCTGGAAACACCATATATTTT
J gene: TRBJ1-3
clone size: few
V gene: TRBV5-1
D gene: TRBD1

CDR3 protein: CASSSSGTGGNQPQHF
CDR3 DNA: TGTGCCAGCAGCTCCTCCGGGACAGGGGGCAATCAGCCCCAGCATTTT
J gene: TRBJ1-5
clone size: NA
V gene: TRBV7-9
D gene: TRBD1

CDR3 protein: CASRYDISISYNEQFF
CDR3 DNA: TGCGCCAGCAGATATGACATTTCAATCTCCTACAATGAGCAGTTCTTC
J gene: TRBJ2-1
clone size: NA
V gene: TRBV5-1
D gene: NA

CDR3 protein: CAWSNSNQPQHF
CDR3 DNA: TGTGCCTGGAGCAATAGCAATCAGCCCCAGCATTTT
J gene: TRBJ1-5
clone size: NA
V gene: TRBV30
D gene: NA

CDR3 protein: CASSVDGTGASDGYTF
CDR3 DNA: TGTGCCAGCAGCGTAGATGGGACAGGGGCGTCGGATGGCTACACCTTC
J gene: TRBJ1-2
clone size: once
V gene: TRBV9
D gene: TRBD1

CDR3 protein: CASSQGFRGDEQFF
CDR3 DNA: TGCGCCAGCAGCCAAGGTTTTCGTGGGGATGAGCAGTTCTTC
J gene: TRBJ2-1
clone size: NA
V gene: TRBV4-1
D gene: NA

CDR3 protein: CSASNGYEQYF
CDR3 DNA: TGCAGTGCTAGTAACGGTTACGAGCAGTACTTC
J gene: TRBJ2-7
clone size: NA
V gene: TRBV20-1
D gene: NA

CDR3 protein: CASSLQVRNQPQHF
CDR3 DNA: TGTGCCAGCAGCCTCCAGGTGCGCAATCAGCCCCAGCATTTT
J gene: TRBJ1-5
clone size: NA
V gene: TRBV5-8
D gene: NA

CDR3 protein: CASSLEGPHRTDTQYF
CDR3 DNA: TGCGCCAGCAGCTTGGAGGGACCGCACCGTACAGATACGCAGTATTTT
J gene: TRBJ2-3
clone size: NA
V gene: TRBV5-1
D gene: NA

CDR3 protein: CAWSEMNEQFF
CDR3 DNA: TGTGCCTGGAGTGAGATGAATGAGCAGTTCTTC
J gene: TRBJ2-1
clone size: NA
V gene: TRBV30
D gene: NA

CDR3 protein: CASSFLGGQGGYEQYF
CDR3 DNA: TGTGCCAGCAGCTTTTTAGGGGGACAGGGTGGGTACGAGCAGTACTTC
J gene: TRBJ2-7
clone size: NA
V gene: TRBV5-4
D gene: TRBD1

CDR3 protein: CASKETSGTDTQYF
CDR3 DNA: TGTGCCAGCAAGGAGACTAGCGGCACAGATACGCAGTATTTT
J gene: TRBJ2-3
clone size: NA
V gene: TRBV27
D gene: TRBD2